Described below is a single T cell receptor beta chain sequence and its context. No antigen is known for it. CD45RO negativity and positive selection for CCR7 defined naive CD8 cells, a population that excluded terminally differentiated effector memory CD45RA+ cells. Adult Caucasians living in Nashville, Tennessee made up all of the donors. The data stem from a study of shared clonotypes between healthy human individuals. For every subset, genomic DNA was evenly distributed across several immunoSEQ plates. Generated by immunoSEQ multiplex PCR, the TCRdb table keeps only in-frame clones and is missing some. The sample has approximately 600,000 clones, roughly 96% seen once. Study observations and caveats: Some clonotypes were shared by all four sorted-subset donors, while others were not shared. The non-shared ones had lower generation probabilities than the shared ones. Generally, naive subsets (rather than memory subsets) showed larger estimated richness.

Germline CDR1 reads LNHDA; CDR2 reads SQIVND (reference sequence). The CDR3 runs 12 residues. The J segment lost 9 bases and the V segment lost 4 bases, leaving 1 base of the junction unmatched. The TCR originated in a woman in her twenties or thirties in good health. V is TRBV19 and J is TRBJ2-1, with 9 bases fitting TRBD1. The sequenced sample consisted of naive CD8+ T cells sorted from blood. In DNA, the CDR3 is TGTGCCAGTAGTAACAGGGGGCGTGAGCAGTTCTTC. Its protein is CASSNRGREQFF.